The source of this TCR beta chain is a study of T cell responses to AZD1222 COVID-19 vaccine. Study as a whole: The analysis combined second doses at about 4 or about 12 weeks.

Study-wide findings and caveats: Clonal diversity was possibly underestimated; the donors were predominantly white British and more often female. Only a handful of AZD1222 recipients were seropositive at baseline. In the spike-specific TCR repertoire, nearly half reportedly target unmutated variant regions.

Regarding this clone: Its antigen is currently unknown.

V shed 6 bases and J 7 bases; nucleotides not matched to a gene: 7. The CDR3 is made up of 15 amino acids. From germline, CDR1 is KGHSH and CDR2 LQKENI. Clones were sequenced by immunoSEQ multiplex PCR, and TCRdb holds only the in-frame ones, with some missing. This sample carries 100,000 to 150,000 clones, 92% of them seen once, and the ten largest clones take approximately 1%. Sample: peripheral blood, taken on day 0 of AZD1222 vaccination. The TCR originated in an adult in good health. The gene calls are TRBV18 and TRBJ1-4, with TRBD1 matching 11 bases. The CDR3 reads CASSFPGTGGEKLFF. The CDR3 nucleotides are TGTGCCAGCTCGTTCCCCGGGACAGGGGGTGAAAAACTGTTTTTT.